These 23 T cell receptor beta chains were sequenced from one sample in a study of CXCR3-negative and CXCR3-positive naive CD8 T cells (dated by TCRdb to between 2018 and 2021). Sequenced on a NextSeq 550. The Human TCR Profiling Kit (MiLaboratory) was used to prepare UMI-labeled 5' RACE TRB cDNA libraries. TCRdb reprocessed the reads and provides one entry for every CDR3 protein sequence; no DNA is given. This sample's listing comprises over 70,000 distinct CDR3 sequences. About 1.5% of the sample lies in the top ten. Input material: naive CXCR3- CD8+ T cells from blood. The cell subset or site label of this sample denotes: CD45RO-CCR7+CD27+CD95- naive CD8+ T cells lacking CXCR3 (TNR3-). The receptor set was obtained from a human donor in good health. Some clones in this sample may be carry-over from other donors' samples.

V usage is TRBV29-1 and J usage is TRBJ2-7; as DNA is missing, the TRBD2 call by TCRdb cannot be tested. Looked up from germline, CDR1 is SQVTM and CDR2 is ANQGSEA. The CDR3 extends over 16 amino acids. The CDR3 reads CSVEGLSGLAGYEQYF.

The rearrangement uses TRBV7-9 and TRBJ2-3; TCRdb lists TRBD2, though no DNA is available to test this call. CDR1 and CDR2 (germline): SEHNR, FQNEAQ (reference sequence). The CDR3 is 14 residues long. CDR3 residues: CASSWDSPGSTQYF.

The gene calls are TRBV7-9 and TRBJ2-5; absent DNA, TCRdb's TRBD2 call cannot be checked. The CDR3 runs 13 residues. Germline V gene lookup returns CDR1 SEHNR and CDR2 FQNEAQ (reference sequence). The CDR3 region is CASSFGGEETQYF.

The chain couples TRBV27 to TRBJ2-7. The V gene's germline CDR1 is MNHEY and CDR2 SMNVEV (reference sequence). The CDR3 is 14 residues long. CDR3 in amino acids: CASSFGGRAFEQYF.

This chain joins TRBV5-6 and TRBJ2-3. This CDR3 contains 15 residues. Germline V gene lookup returns CDR1 SGHDT and CDR2 YYEEEE. The CDR3 loop is CASSLPRTSTDTQYF.

The chain couples TRBV5-6 to TRBJ2-5; there is no DNA to check the TCRdb D call of TRBD2. CDR1 and CDR2 (germline): SGHDT, YYEEEE. The CDR3 is 17 residues long. The chain's CDR3 is CASSFWALRSPQETKYF. The full variable domain, completed using reference TRBV5-6 and TRBJ2-5, is DAGVTQSPTHLIKTRGQQVTLRCSPKSGHDTVSWYQQALGQGPQFIFQYYEEEERQRGNFPDRFSGHQFPNYSSELNVNALLLGDSALYLCASSFWALRSPQETKYFGPGTRLLVL.

The rearrangement joins TRBV12-3 or TRBV12-4 to TRBJ2-3. CDR3 length equals 15 residues. The CDR3 spells CASSWGTTSTDTQYF.

The chain links TRBV28 to TRBJ2-7; TCRdb designates TRBD2, a call that cannot be tested without DNA. CDR3 size: 15 residues. Germline CDR1 and CDR2: MDHEN and SYDVKM. CDR3 loop: CASSFGGSLSYEQYF.

J is TRBJ2-4 and V is TRBV4-2; TCRdb selects TRBD2, and the lack of DNA leaves this call unchecked. Germline loops: CDR1 LGHNA, CDR2 YNFKEQ. The CDR3 covers 14 residues. Here the CDR3 reads CASSPLGGKNIQYF.

V is TRBV6-2 or TRBV6-3 and J is TRBJ2-7; TCRdb lists TRBD1, though no DNA is available to test this call. CDR3 length: 13 amino acids. The germline V gene has CDR1 MNHEY and CDR2 SVGEGT. CDR3 sequence: CASSYSQGYEQYF.

The chain joins TRBV29-1 to TRBJ2-1; without DNA, the TCRdb call of TRBD1 cannot be checked. This CDR3 is 13 amino acids long. Germline V lookup: CDR1 SQVTM, CDR2 ANQGSEA. CDR3 loop: CSVEMDTYNEQFF.

V usage is TRBV9 and J usage is TRBJ2-1; TCRdb's D gene call, TRBD1, goes unchecked for lack of DNA. CDR3 length: 13 amino acids. The germline gives CDR1 SGDLS, CDR2 YYNGEE. The CDR3 protein is CASSGAVYNEQFF. Full variable domain (rest looked up from reference TRBV9 and TRBJ2-1): DSGVTQTPKHLITATGQRVTLRCSPRSGDLSVYWYQQSLDQGLQFLIQYYNGEERAKGNILERFSAQQFPDLHSELNLSSLELGDSALYFCASSGAVYNEQFFGPGTRLTVL.

The chain employs TRBV6-5 and TRBJ2-2; TCRdb lists TRBD1, though no DNA is available to test this call. The CDR3 loop spans 13 amino acids. The V gene's germline CDR1 is MNHEY and CDR2 SVGAGI. The CDR3 reads CASKRGYTGELFF.

This chain connects TRBV3-1 to TRBJ1-2. The CDR3 runs 13 residues. The germline CDR1 and CDR2 sequences are LGHDT and YNNKEL (reference sequence). CDR3 region: CASSQRGNYGYTF.

The V and J genes are TRBV20-1 and TRBJ2-7; the D call from TCRdb, TRBD1, cannot be confirmed without DNA. CDR1 and CDR2 from the germline V gene are DFQATT and SNEGSKA (reference sequence). The CDR3 sequence is 15 residues long. The CDR3 protein is CSATVEGTGGYEQYF.

This rearrangement joins TRBV12-3 or TRBV12-4 to TRBJ1-1. There are 12 residues in the CDR3. CDR3 sequence: CASRENGPEAFF.

V is TRBV21-1 and J is TRBJ2-3. TRBV21-1 is a listed pseudogene. The CDR3 is made up of 13 amino acids. The CDR3 here is CASTHRRTDTQYF.

J is TRBJ1-2 and V is TRBV7-9. This CDR3 has 12 residues. The V gene's germline CDR1 is SEHNR and CDR2 FQNEAQ (reference sequence). CDR3 residues: CASSHGSYGYTF.

The chain has TRBV2 and TRBJ1-6. Germline V gene data show CDR1 as SNHLY and CDR2 as FYNNEI. The CDR3 loop spans 15 amino acids. The CDR3 is CASSEFRRYNSPLHF. Supplemented by reference TRBV2 and TRBJ1-6, the full variable domain reads EPEVTQTPSHQVTQMGQEVILRCVPISNHLYFYWYRQILGQKVEFLVSFYNNEISEKSEIFDDQFSVERPDGSNFTLKIRSTKLEDSAMYFCASSEFRRYNSPLHFGNGTRLTVT.

This rearrangement joins TRBV20-1 to TRBJ2-5; TCRdb's D call, TRBD1, is unchecked because there is no DNA. The germline CDR1 and CDR2 sequences are DFQATT and SNEGSKA (reference sequence). The CDR3 totals 13 residues. The CDR3 reads CSQAGGSTETQYF.

The chain uses TRBV5-1 and TRBJ2-2; TCRdb outputs TRBD1, but without DNA this stays unchecked. Germline CDR1 reads SGHRS; CDR2 reads YFSETQ. This CDR3 spans 17 amino acids. The CDR3 sequence: CASSTSAGTGVGGELFF.

V and J are TRBV20-1 and TRBJ2-7; TCRdb outputs TRBD1, but without DNA this stays unchecked. This CDR3 region has 15 residues. Germline V gene data show CDR1 as DFQATT and CDR2 as SNEGSKA (reference sequence). The CDR3 loop is CSARDPGGSGGEQYF.

The rearrangement uses TRBV7-9 and TRBJ2-2; the D call from TCRdb, TRBD2, cannot be confirmed without DNA. The CDR3 length is 14 residues. CDR1 and CDR2 from the germline V gene are SEHNR and FQNEAQ (reference sequence). The CDR3 sequence: CASITRQNTGELFF.